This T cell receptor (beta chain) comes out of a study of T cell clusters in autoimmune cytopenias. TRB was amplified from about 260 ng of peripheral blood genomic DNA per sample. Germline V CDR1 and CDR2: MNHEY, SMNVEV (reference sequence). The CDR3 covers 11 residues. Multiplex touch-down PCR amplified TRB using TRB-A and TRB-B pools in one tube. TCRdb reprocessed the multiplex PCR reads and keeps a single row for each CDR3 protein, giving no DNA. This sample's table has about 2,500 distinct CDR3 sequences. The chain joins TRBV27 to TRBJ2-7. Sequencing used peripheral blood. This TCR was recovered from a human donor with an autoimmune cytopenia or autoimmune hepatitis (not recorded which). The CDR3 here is CASKVGYEQYF.